Shown below are 21 T cell receptor beta chains from a single sample sequenced in a study of T cell responses to AZD1222 COVID-19 vaccine. The protocol was immunoSEQ multiplex PCR, while the TCRdb copy is restricted to in-frame clones and leaves out a portion. The sample includes under 150,000 clones, approximately 90% of them seen just once. The input for sequencing was peripheral blood, taken 28 days after the second AZD1222 dose. The source is an adult who received the AZD1222 COVID-19 vaccine.

The rearrangement uses TRBV27 and TRBJ2-3; D is undetermined. CDR1 and CDR2 from the germline V gene are MNHEY and SMNVEV (reference sequence). V gave up 3 bases and J gave up 3 bases, with 10 bases separating them. CDR3 length equals 14 residues. Here the CDR3 DNA reads TGTGCCAGCAGTTTCACGACAAATACAGATACGCAGTATTTT. This codes for CASSFTTNTDTQYF.

J is TRBJ2-7 and V is TRBV3-1 (or the pseudogene TRBV3-2); 8 bases align to TRBD2. The CDR3 has 15 residues. Per the germline V gene, CDR1 is LGHDT and CDR2 is YNNKEL (reference sequence). The V segment lost 3 bases and the J segment 5 bases; nucleotides outside the gene matches: 9. CDR3 sequence reads: CASSQFTGGPDEQYF. CDR3 bases: TGTGCCAGCAGCCAGTTTACGGGAGGGCCGGACGAGCAGTACTTC.

The rearrangement uses TRBV4-2 and TRBJ2-7; 8 nucleotides match TRBD2. V lost 1 base and J lost 4; bases outside the gene matches: 12. CDR3 length: 17 residues. Germline CDR1 reads LGHNA; CDR2 reads YNFKEQ. Here the CDR3 reads CASSQADGGTSMYEQYF. The CDR3 DNA sequence: TGTGCCAGCAGCCAAGCCGATGGAGGGACTAGTATGTACGAGCAGTACTTC.

The chain joins TRBV19 to TRBJ1-5; D uncertain. This CDR3 contains 13 residues. The V end was cut by 0 bases, the J end by 5 bases, with 5 bases between. Per the germline V gene, CDR1 is LNHDA and CDR2 is SQIVND (reference sequence). CDR3 nucleotides: TGTGCCAGTAGTATAGACAGTTATCAGCCCCAGCATTTT. Protein product: CASSIDSYQPQHF.

J is TRBJ1-5 and V is TRBV18, with a tentative D call TRBD1 (6 bases). The CDR3 consists of 14 residues. The germline CDR1 and CDR2 sequences are KGHSH and LQKENI. The V end was cut by 3 bases, the J end by 7 bases, with 13 bases between. CDR3 amino acids: CASSPDSQGQPQHF. CDR3 nucleotides: TGTGCCAGCTCACCGGACAGTCAGGGGCAGCCCCAGCATTTT. The whole variable domain, filled in from reference TRBV18 and TRBJ1-5, reads NAGVMQNPRHLVRRRGQEARLRCSPMKGHSHVYWYRQLPEEGLKFMVYLQKENIIDESGMPKERFSAEFPKEGPSILRIQQVVRGDSAAYFCASSPDSQGQPQHFGDGTRLSIL.

The chain recombines TRBV10-2 with TRBJ1-5; 7 nucleotides line up with TRBD1. The ends lost 3 bases at V and 5 bases at J; junction bases unmatched: 7. Per germline, CDR1 WSHSY and CDR2 SAAADI. The CDR3 length is 15 residues. DNA for the CDR3: TGCGCCAGCAGTGATACAGGGGAATTCGATCAGCCCCAGCATTTT. Encoded protein: CASSDTGEFDQPQHF.

The rearrangement uses TRBV7-3 and TRBJ2-7; TRBD2 matches at 7 bases. The CDR3 consists of 15 residues. CDR1 is SGHTA and CDR2 is FQGTGA in the germline V gene. V shed 1 base, J shed 3 bases, and the junction held 6 bases outside the gene matches. CDR3 DNA sequence: TGTGCCAGCAGCTTAAGGGGAGGGACGAACTACGAGCAGTACTTC. Translation: CASSLRGGTNYEQYF.

CDR3 in DNA: TGTGCCAGCAGCTTGGGGGGACAGTCCCTTGGCTACACCTTC. Amino acids: CASSLGGQSLGYTF. The rearrangement links TRBV5-5 to TRBJ1-2; 7 bases are shared with TRBD1. Germline assignment: CDR1 SGHKS and CDR2 YYEKEE (reference sequence). This CDR3 contains 14 residues. V gave up 0 bases and J gave up 7 bases; unmatched junction bases: 6. Variable domain in full (rest from reference TRBV5-5 and TRBJ1-2): DAGVTQSPTHLIKTRGQQVTLRCSPISGHKSVSWYQQVLGQGPQFIFQYYEKEERGRGNFPDRFSARQFPNYSSELNVNALLLGDSALYLCASSLGGQSLGYTFGSGTRLTVV.

The chain joins TRBV7-9 to TRBJ2-1; a weak D match, TRBD2 (5 bases). The V gene's germline CDR1 is SEHNR and CDR2 FQNEAQ (reference sequence). There are 15 residues in the CDR3. With 5 bases removed from V and 0 bases from J, the gap between germline ends came to 11 bases. The CDR3 loop is CASSLTKPSYNEQFF. CDR3 nucleotides: TGTGCCAGCAGCCTGACTAAACCCTCCTACAATGAGCAGTTCTTC.

The V and J genes are TRBV23-1 and TRBJ1-1; D uncertain. TRBV23-1 falls under the ORF class, with uncertain function. Trimming removed 2 bases at V and 4 bases at J, with 14 bases between. CDR3 size: 15 residues. As DNA, the CDR3 is TGCGCCAGCAGTCAAATAGGGTTGTCGGTCACTGAAGCTTTCTTT. The encoded protein is CASSQIGLSVTEAFF.

This chain uses TRBV6-5 with TRBJ1-6; 7 bases line up with TRBD1. This CDR3 is 14 amino acids long. Trimming cost V 5 bases and J 9 bases; bases outside gene matches: 7. Germline V gene lookup returns CDR1 MNHEY and CDR2 SVGAGI. The CDR3 here is CASSTRDSPSPLHF. CDR3 sequence (DNA): TGTGCCAGCAGTACCCGGGACAGCCCTTCACCCCTCCACTTT.

The V call is TRBV18, the J call TRBJ1-5, with TRBD1 identical over 7 bases. Trimming cost V 6 bases and J 2 bases; bases outside gene matches: 16. The CDR3 has 18 residues. In germline, CDR1 is KGHSH, CDR2 LQKENI. Written as DNA, the CDR3 is TGTGCCAGCTCCCCGATGGGGAGACAGGGCGGGGGCAATCAGCCCCAGCATTTT. This translates into CASSPMGRQGGGNQPQHF.

The gene calls are TRBV18 and TRBJ2-7, with TRBD1 identical over 9 bases. CDR3 length: 14 amino acids. J lost 3 bases, V lost 6 bases, and 6 bases had no gene match. CDR1 and CDR2 (germline): KGHSH, LQKENI. The CDR3 DNA reads as TGTGCCAGCTCCACGGGACAGGGAGACTACGAGCAGTACTTC. Amino acid sequence: CASSTGQGDYEQYF. Drawing the rest from reference TRBV18 and TRBJ2-7, the complete variable domain is NAGVMQNPRHLVRRRGQEARLRCSPMKGHSHVYWYRQLPEEGLKFMVYLQKENIIDESGMPKERFSAEFPKEGPSILRIQQVVRGDSAAYFCASSTGQGDYEQYFGPGTRLTVT.

V is TRBV7-8 and J is TRBJ1-1, with no clear D. Trimming stripped 2 bases from V and 0 bases from J, with 13 bases between. The CDR3 consists of 16 residues. The germline V gene has CDR1 SGHVS and CDR2 FQNEAQ. The CDR3 DNA reads as TGTGCCAGCAGCTTATCGGCACTTTGGGTGAACACTGAAGCTTTCTTT. Residues: CASSLSALWVNTEAFF.

The V and J genes are TRBV2 and TRBJ1-2; a weak D match, TRBD1 (5 bases). The germline V gene has CDR1 SNHLY and CDR2 FYNNEI. CDR3 length equals 14 residues. V was trimmed by 7 bases and J by 4 bases, leaving 16 bases between them. The CDR3 nucleotides are TGTGCCAGCATTCAAGCCCAGGGTTTCTATGGCTACACCTTC. It codes for CASIQAQGFYGYTF.

The DNA of the CDR3 is TGTGCCAGCAGCGTCTGGACTAGCGGGACCAACGAGCAGTACTTC. This encodes CASSVWTSGTNEQYF. The genes are TRBV7-2 and TRBJ2-7, with 12 bases that match TRBD2. The CDR3 extends over 15 amino acids. The germline V gene has CDR1 SGHTA and CDR2 FQGNSA. The V and J ends lost 5 bases and 5 bases, in that order; junction bases with no gene match: 7.

The rearrangement joins TRBV6-5 to TRBJ1-6; D possibly corresponds to TRBD1 (6 bases). Germline V CDR1 and CDR2: MNHEY, SVGAGI. The CDR3 is 14 residues long. Trimming left V 5 bases short and J 8 bases short, with 13 bases between. The CDR3 here is CASSTDRTYSPLHF. The CDR3 DNA reads as TGTGCCAGCAGTACTGACAGGACCTATTCACCCCTCCACTTT.

V and J are TRBV28 and TRBJ2-3, with 9 bases that match TRBD1. Trimming cost V 2 bases and J 5 bases; bases outside gene matches: 14. Germline CDR1 reads MDHEN; CDR2 reads SYDVKM. This CDR3 is 18 amino acids long. CDR3 in DNA: TGTGCCAGCAGTTTAACTTATTACAGGGGGCTCGGTCGAGATACGCAGTATTTT. As protein: CASSLTYYRGLGRDTQYF.

The chain combines TRBV25-1 with TRBJ1-6; TRBD1 might be the D (6 bases). The V end was cut by 1 base, the J end by 6 bases, with 19 bases between. The CDR3 consists of 18 residues. Germline V lookup: CDR1 MGHDK, CDR2 SYGVNS. The DNA for the CDR3 is TGTGCCAGCAGTGAATTAGGTGACTGGACAGACTTTAATTCACCCCTCCACTTT. Translated, it gives CASSELGDWTDFNSPLHF.

The chain couples TRBV28 to TRBJ1-5; TRBD1 agrees at 9 bases. Germline-derived CDR1 and CDR2 are MDHEN and SYDVKM. V was clipped by 5 bases and J by 0 bases; unmatched bases: 8. This CDR3 comprises 17 residues. The CDR3 DNA sequence: TGTGCCAGCAGTCCCCGGACAGGGGAATATAGCAATCAGCCCCAGCATTTT. This translates into CASSPRTGEYSNQPQHF.

The gene calls are TRBV5-5 and TRBJ1-5; D is possibly TRBD1 (6 bases). The CDR3 covers 14 residues. The V and J ends lost 2 bases and 3 bases respectively, with 9 bases between them. In germline, CDR1 is SGHKS, CDR2 YYEKEE (reference sequence). As DNA, the CDR3 is TGTGCCAGCAGCTTATCAGGGGCCAATCAGCCCCAGCATTTT. Residues: CASSLSGANQPQHF.